This T cell receptor beta chain was retrieved from a study of beta chain features in type 1 diabetes. The CDR3 extends over 13 amino acids. The germline V and J ends were trimmed by 6 bases and 0 bases, with 11 bases remaining between them. CDR1 SQVTM and CDR2 ANQGSEA come from the germline V gene. Study-level results: Type 1 diabetes patients showed a moderate but significant shortening of TCRB CDR3s in all four CD4+ subsets. Patients with type 1 diabetes showed fewer VDJ junction insertions and more deletions. The naive, central memory and Treg TCRB repertoires of patients appeared to be more similar to one another than those of healthy donors.

What was sequenced were expressed TCRB transcripts, since all of the isolated RNA had been reverse transcribed. The repertoire was sequenced with immunoSEQ multiplex PCR; TCRdb's copy has only in-frame clones and lacks some. The table shows more than 300,000 clones, with around 13% occurring only once. A few counts support this clone. Its cognate antigen is unknown. V gene TRBV29-1 combines with J gene TRBJ1-1; possible D gene TRBD1, 6 bases. Sequencing was done on a sample of naive CD4+ T cells from blood. The origin of this receptor is a woman younger than 30 with type 1 diabetes. Written as DNA, the CDR3 is TGCAGCGTCACAGGGTTCTTGAACACTGAAGCTTTCTTT. Translated: CSVTGFLNTEAFF.